The 29 T cell receptor beta chains below were found in one sample sequenced in a study of regulatory T cells in long-lasting Graves disease. As to time point: newly diagnosed GD, antithyroid drugs for less than 3 months. Preparation of the TCR library used RNA extracted from PBMCs. Arm-PCR of CDR3 regions with iRepertoire HTBI primers generated TCR beta libraries. TCRdb re-called the multiplex PCR reads with MiXCR, one entry per CDR3 protein. Counted here are approximately 300,000 distinct CDR3 sequences, 18% occurring once; the ten biggest clones make up around 37%. This specimen consisted of peripheral blood mononuclear cells (PBMCs), obtained at new diagnosis, from a patient treated with antithyroid drugs. These receptor sequences come from a female donor with Graves disease.

This clonotype has more than one count but fewer than ten. The V gene is TRBV29-1, the J gene TRBJ1-2; 8 positions agree with TRBD1. Germline V gives CDR1 SQVTM, CDR2 ANQGSEA. V shed 4 bases and J 5 bases; nucleotides not matched to a gene: 6. The CDR3 sequence is 13 residues long. CDR3 sequence: CSVVKQGEYGYTF. In DNA form, the CDR3 reads TGCAGCGTTGTGAAACAGGGGGAATATGGCTACACCTTC.

This clonotype was counted a few times. The chain recombines TRBV20-1 with TRBJ2-1; 9 bases are a match to TRBD2. The CDR3 loop spans 15 amino acids. Germline V gene sequence: CDR1 DFQATT, CDR2 SNEGSKA (reference sequence). The J segment lost 0 bases and the V segment lost 6 bases, leaving 6 bases of the junction unmatched. CDR3 in DNA: TGCAGTGCCAGTTTTAGCGGGAGCTCCTACAATGAGCAGTTCTTC. Translated, it gives CSASFSGSSYNEQFF.

This clonotype has at least ten counts. The chain carries TRBV20-1 and TRBJ1-1; 8 bases are a match to TRBD1. The CDR3 covers 12 residues. From germline, CDR1 is DFQATT and CDR2 SNEGSKA (reference sequence). Germline trimming cut 3 bases from V and 3 bases from J; bases unmatched to any gene: 0. The CDR3 sequence is CSARTGDTEAFF. The CDR3 DNA sequence: TGCAGTGCTAGGACAGGGGACACTGAAGCTTTCTTT.

Note on this clonotype: Possible read error: a much larger clone is one base away. V usage is TRBV12-3 or TRBV12-4 and J usage is TRBJ2-7, with 16 bases lining up with TRBD2. CDR3 length: 18 amino acids. Written as DNA, the CDR3 is TGTGCCAGCAGACCACTTGGGACTAGCGGGAGGGACACCTACGGGCAGTACTTC. Its protein is CASRPLGTSGRDTYGQYF.

In its sample, this clonotype was seen many times. The V and J genes are TRBV19 and TRBJ2-7, with 7 bases matching TRBD2. The CDR3 extends over 15 amino acids. Looked up from germline, CDR1 is LNHDA and CDR2 is SQIVND (reference sequence). V was pared by 4 bases and J by 3 bases, with 9 bases of the junction left unmatched. CDR3 nucleotide sequence: TGTGCCAGTAGTACACAACTAGCGACCAACTACGAGCAGTACTTC. It translates to CASSTQLATNYEQYF.

This clonotype was counted many times. The J gene is TRBJ2-5, the V gene TRBV6-5; D perhaps matches TRBD1 (7 bases). V lost 0 bases and J lost 4, with 9 bases in between. The CDR3 is 14 amino acids. In germline, CDR1 is MNHEY, CDR2 SVGAGI. This CDR3 reads CASSYSQGGETQYF. CDR3 coding DNA: TGTGCCAGCAGTTACTCCCAGGGGGGAGAGACCCAGTACTTC.

The sample holds many counts of this clonotype. This chain links TRBV24-1 with TRBJ2-1, with D perhaps matching TRBD1 (6 bases). The germline V gene encodes CDR1 KGHDR and CDR2 SFDVKD. This CDR3 region has 15 residues. The V gene lost 9 bases and the J gene lost 9 bases, with 23 bases spanning the gap. The CDR3 protein is CATSLTGPAASEQFF. Written as DNA, the CDR3 is TGTGCCACCTCCCTTACAGGGCCTGCCGCAAGTGAGCAGTTCTTC.

This clonotype has ten or more counts. The chain is built from TRBV7-8 and TRBJ2-7, with 11 nucleotides matching TRBD2. The CDR3 totals 16 residues. Germline CDR1 is SGHVS and CDR2 is FQNEAQ. The junction had 4 bases not matched to a gene; V was cut back by 0 bases and J by 3 bases. The CDR3 sequence: CASSLAGLAESYEQYF. The CDR3 DNA reads as TGTGCCAGCAGCTTAGCGGGACTAGCGGAGAGCTACGAGCAGTACTTC.

This chain uses TRBV12-3 or TRBV12-4 with TRBJ2-3, with 14 bases aligning to TRBD2. Trimming cost V 5 bases and J 2 bases; bases outside gene matches: 12. The CDR3 consists of 19 residues. The CDR3 nucleotides read TGTGCCAGCAGTCAACCCGGGACTAGCGGGAGCAGCCTCACAGATACGCAGTATTTT. Translated: CASSQPGTSGSSLTDTQYF.

The chain employs TRBV30 and TRBJ2-1, with TRBD1 matching 10 bases. The CDR3 extends over 18 amino acids. CDR1 is GTSNPN and CDR2 is SVGIG in the germline V gene (reference sequence). Losses at the gene ends were 2 bases for V and 4 bases for J; bases not matched to a gene: 14. In DNA form, the CDR3 reads TGTGCCTGGAGTCTCCCCTCTCTCCGGGACAGGGGTTACAATGAGCAGTTCTTC. It encodes CAWSLPSLRDRGYNEQFF.

This clonotype was detected many times. The CDR3 protein is CATSDSRWNRLAGRGYSYNEQFF. As DNA, the CDR3 is TGTGCCACCAGTGATTCTCGATGGAACAGACTAGCGGGAAGGGGTTACTCCTACAATGAGCAGTTCTTC. The chain recombines TRBV24-1 with TRBJ2-1; 11 positions match TRBD2. Per the germline V gene, CDR1 is KGHDR and CDR2 is SFDVKD. The CDR3 has 23 residues. V shed 2 bases and J 0 bases; nucleotides not matched to a gene: 20.

This clonotype has a handful of counts. This sequence joins TRBV7-3 and TRBJ1-5, with 9 bases aligning to TRBD1. The CDR3 length is 21 residues. After removal of 7 bases from V and 7 bases from J, the junction contained 29 bases not matched to a gene. CDR1 and CDR2 from the germline V gene are SGHTA and FQGTGA. The CDR3 protein is CASTTGGGPGQGLGTIQPQHF. For the CDR3, the DNA is TGTGCCAGCACCACCGGGGGGGGGCCGGGACAGGGTCTTGGGACAATACAGCCCCAGCATTTT.

This clonotype was seen only a few times. The chain employs TRBV6-1 and TRBJ2-5; D is undetermined. Trimming removed 6 bases at V and 4 bases at J, with 9 bases between. This CDR3 has 12 amino acids. The germline CDR1 and CDR2 sequences are MNHNS and SASEGT. Here the CDR3 DNA reads TGTGCCAGCAGAGGGCAGGTAGAGACCCAGTACTTC. Residues: CASRGQVETQYF.

There are many counts of this clonotype. The chain couples TRBV2 to TRBJ1-1; unclear D gene. There are 13 residues in the CDR3. Germline V gene data show CDR1 as SNHLY and CDR2 as FYNNEI. Trimming removed 8 bases from V and 1 base from J, with 11 bases in between. This chain's CDR3 is CASPRSANTEAFF. The CDR3 DNA sequence: TGTGCCAGCCCACGGTCGGCGAACACTGAAGCTTTCTTT. The full variable domain, its missing parts supplied by reference TRBV2 and TRBJ1-1, is EPEVTQTPSHQVTQMGQEVILRCVPISNHLYFYWYRQILGQKVEFLVSFYNNEISEKSEIFDDQFSVERPDGSNFTLKIRSTKLEDSAMYFCASPRSANTEAFFGQGTRLTVV.

V is TRBV2 and J is TRBJ2-5; D unresolved. The J call may be mistaken, given a closer DNA end match to TRBJ2-7. This CDR3 has 14 residues. Germline V CDR1 and CDR2: SNHLY, FYNNEI. CDR3 in amino acids: CASSKMGRDYEQYF. CDR3 DNA sequence: TGTGCCAGCAGTAAAATGGGTAGGGACTACGAGCAGTACTTC.

The table lists this clonotype with many counts. The gene calls are TRBV2 and TRBJ1-1, with 10 bases that match TRBD1. This CDR3 is 13 amino acids long. In germline, CDR1 is SNHLY, CDR2 FYNNEI. V was clipped by 7 bases and J by 4 bases; unmatched bases: 3. The CDR3 nucleotides are TGTGCCAGCAAGACAGGGGGCGGCACTGAAGCTTTCTTT. This codes for CASKTGGGTEAFF.

This clonotype was detected many times. The chain uses TRBV28 and TRBJ2-3; 8 nucleotides align to TRBD2. V was pared by 10 bases and J by 1 base, with 7 bases of the junction left unmatched. CDR3 length equals 14 residues. Looked up from germline, CDR1 is MDHEN and CDR2 is SYDVKM. Here the CDR3 DNA reads TGTGCCATCACGGGAGGGCCGGGCACAGATACGCAGTATTTT. It translates to CAITGGPGTDTQYF.

This clonotype was seen many times. The chain joins TRBV29-1 to TRBJ2-3, with 10 bases that match TRBD2. The CDR3 covers 16 residues. Losses at the gene ends were 0 bases for V and 7 bases for J; bases not matched to a gene: 10. Looked up from germline, CDR1 is SQVTM and CDR2 is ANQGSEA. CDR3 region: CSVEDLNLAGANTQYF. CDR3 coding DNA: TGCAGCGTTGAAGATCTTAACCTAGCGGGGGCTAATACGCAGTATTTT.

The table lists this clonotype with many counts. This chain uses TRBV11-2 with TRBJ1-1, with D perhaps TRBD1 (5 bases). The germline V and J ends were trimmed by 8 bases and 10 bases, with 20 bases remaining between them. The CDR3 spans 13 residues. The germline V gene encodes CDR1 SGHAT and CDR2 FQNNGV. The CDR3 sequence is CASGAAVGGIAFF. DNA for the CDR3: TGTGCCAGCGGTGCCGCGGTTGGGGGTATAGCTTTCTTT.

In this sample, this clonotype turned up many times. V and J are TRBV12-3 or TRBV12-4 and TRBJ2-3; 7 positions match TRBD1. This CDR3 has 13 amino acids. With 5 bases clipped from V and 8 bases from J, the junction kept 7 bases outside the gene matches. The CDR3 DNA reads TGTGCCAGCAGTCCCGACAGGGTTGGTACGCAGTATTTT. This sequence encodes CASSPDRVGTQYF.

There are many counts of this clonotype. The chain recombines TRBV12-3 or TRBV12-4 with TRBJ2-6; D not resolved. V shed 1 base and J shed 0 bases, with 13 bases lying between them. This CDR3 is built from 18 residues. The CDR3 DNA follows: TGTGCCAGCAGTTTAGTTTCACGCCGAACCTCTGGGGCCAACGTCCTGACTTTC. This encodes CASSLVSRRTSGANVLTF.

This clonotype showed up many times. The genes are TRBV20-1 and TRBJ2-1, with 9 nucleotides matching TRBD2. The CDR3 runs to 14 residues. CDR1 is DFQATT, CDR2 SNEGSKA, per germline (reference sequence). Trimming at V came to 2 bases and at J to 9 bases, leaving 8 bases not matched to a gene. The CDR3 DNA follows: TGCAGTGCTAGAAGGGCGGGAGGGTCAAGTGAGCAGTTCTTC. It yields the protein CSARRAGGSSEQFF.

This clonotype was recorded at least ten times. The chain is built from TRBV2 and TRBJ2-2; unclear D gene. Trimming took 8 bases from V and 1 from J, leaving 8 bases between them. The CDR3 extends over 13 amino acids. Germline V CDR1 and CDR2: SNHLY, FYNNEI. The CDR3 is CASGHKNTGELFF. The DNA of the CDR3 is TGTGCCAGCGGGCACAAGAACACCGGGGAGCTGTTTTTT.

The chain carries TRBV7-2 and TRBJ2-2, with TRBD1 identical over 8 bases. The germline V gene encodes CDR1 SGHTA and CDR2 FQGNSA. The CDR3 runs 15 residues. The V segment lost 4 bases and the J segment 5 bases; nucleotides outside the gene matches: 6. CDR3 coding DNA: TGTGCCAGCAGCTCACGTAGACAGGGGACCGGGGAGCTGTTTTTT. Its translation is CASSSRRQGTGELFF.

This clonotype was seen many times. V and J are TRBV12-3 or TRBV12-4 and TRBJ2-1; the match to TRBD1 covers 8 bases. CDR3 length: 20 amino acids. The trim removed 6 bases at V and 0 bases at J, leaving 19 bases unmatched. CDR3 region: CASSPQVQGALDSSYNEQFF. CDR3 nucleotide sequence: TGTGCCAGCAGCCCCCAGGTTCAGGGGGCCCTGGACAGCTCCTACAATGAGCAGTTCTTC.

This clonotype came up a few times. This chain links TRBV3-1 with TRBJ2-5; 8 bases fit TRBD1. CDR1 is LGHDT and CDR2 is YNNKEL in the germline V gene (reference sequence). The CDR3 sequence is 15 residues long. V was pared by 4 bases and J by 5 bases, with 9 bases of the junction left unmatched. CDR3 bases: TGTGCCAGCAGCCGTCGGGACAGGTACTCGGAGACCCAGTACTTC. It specifies CASSRRDRYSETQYF.

This clonotype occurred many times. V is TRBV5-1 and J is TRBJ2-5; 7 bases are a match to TRBD1. The germline gives CDR1 SGHRS, CDR2 YFSETQ. Trimming took 3 bases from V and 2 from J; bases not matched to a gene: 4. The CDR3 runs 14 residues. CDR3 in DNA: TGCGCCAGCAGCTCCCAGGGGGAGCAAGAGACCCAGTACTTC. Residues: CASSSQGEQETQYF.

At least ten counts were recorded for this clonotype. The chain has TRBV5-1 and TRBJ2-1; TRBD2 aligns across 10 bases. Germline loops: CDR1 SGHRS, CDR2 YFSETQ. Trimming removed 2 bases from V and 2 bases from J; junction bases left unmatched: 7. This CDR3 has 17 amino acids. CDR3: CASSLSSGSKTYNEQFF. Written as DNA, the CDR3 is TGCGCCAGCAGCTTATCTAGCGGGAGTAAGACCTACAATGAGCAGTTCTTC.

This clonotype was seen many times. This chain connects TRBV12-3 or TRBV12-4 to TRBJ1-2; TRBD1 matches 8 bases. With 3 bases clipped from V and 7 bases from J, the junction kept 7 bases outside the gene matches. The CDR3 runs 14 residues. The CDR3 DNA is TGTGCCAGCAGTTTGGACAGGGAGGTGGGTGGCTACACCTTC. Its protein product is CASSLDREVGGYTF.